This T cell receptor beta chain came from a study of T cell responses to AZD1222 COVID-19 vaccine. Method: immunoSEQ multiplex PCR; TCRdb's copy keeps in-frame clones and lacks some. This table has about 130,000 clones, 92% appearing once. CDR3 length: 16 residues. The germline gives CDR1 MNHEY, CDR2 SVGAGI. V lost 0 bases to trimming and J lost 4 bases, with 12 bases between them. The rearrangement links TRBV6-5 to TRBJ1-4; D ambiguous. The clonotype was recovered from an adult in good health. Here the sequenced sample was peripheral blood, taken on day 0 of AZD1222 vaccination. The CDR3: CASSYSGPPRNEKLFF. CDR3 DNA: TGTGCCAGCAGTTACTCCGGACCCCCCCGTAATGAAAAACTGTTTTTT.